This entry concerns a single TCR beta chain. This clone appeared a few times. Its antigen is unknown. No much larger clonotype is one base removed from it; base qualities were not supplied. This specimen belongs to a study of OX40 agonist ivuxolimab in advanced cancers. Study-level background: Ivuxolimab was an agonistic, fully human IgG2 monoclonal antibody directed against OX40 (CD134), a costimulatory receptor. Partial responses were achieved by three dose-escalation patients, of whom one had hepatocellular carcinoma and two had cutaneous melanoma. Intravenous ivuxolimab was administered to patients every 2 weeks at six dose levels: 0.01, 0.1, 0.3, 1.5, 3 and 10 mg/kg. A male proportion of under 85% and a mean age of approximately 60 years, ranging from 23 to 79, were recorded for the dose-escalation cohort. Patients were allowed to have had prior anti-PD-1, anti-PD-L1 or anti-CTLA-4 therapy, and around 41% of the dose-escalation patients had previously received checkpoint inhibitors. The paper reports the monotherapy dose-escalation portion (N of about 50 patients) of the phase I ivuxolimab trial. Peripheral TCRbeta sequencing was intended to test whether TCR sequence diversity was altered and clonal T-cell expansion was caused by ivuxolimab. Of the approximately 54 dose-escalation patients, hepatocellular carcinoma was present in about 20, melanoma in around 15, renal cell carcinoma in 9 and head and neck cancer in 9.

From cysteine to phenylalanine, the CDR3 is 11 amino acids long. Left in the record is the CDR3 DNA by itself, 33 bases read in frame from the first base. V and J are truncated by 1 base and 7 bases respectively, leaving an intervening sequence of 7 bases. The germline V gene (reference sequence) gives CDR1 as GTSNPN and CDR2 as SVGIG. Here is what the overall study found, with its caveats: At doses of 0.1 to 3.0 mg/kg, clonal expansion of both CD4+ and CD8+ T cells in blood was seen between baseline and week 6. In the 0.1-3.0 mg/kg groups, partial responders were among the patients with the lowest normalized peripheral clonal expansion, particularly in CD8+ T cells. After ivuxolimab, CD8+ T cells had more expanded clones than CD4+ T cells on average. Low levels of normalized T-cell clonal expansion were also seen in some patients who did not respond. The antigen specificity of the clonally expanded peripheral T cells was not determined.

Patients with a history of autoimmune disease or receiving systemic immunosuppression were excluded from the trial. Peripheral blood for TCR sequencing was drawn from every dose cohort at baseline, at cycle 4 day 1 and at cycle 7 day 1. Samples came from an open-label, multicenter, first-in-human phase I dose-escalation trial of ivuxolimab. The trial enrolled adults with locally advanced or metastatic head and neck squamous cell, hepatocellular, melanoma or renal cell carcinoma. CD4+ and CD8+ T cells were sorted separately from peripheral blood before TCR sequencing. To sequence the TCRbeta CDR3 region, genomic DNA was isolated from the sorted cells. The immunoSEQ Assay was used to sequence the TCRbeta CDR3 regions. TCRdb mirrors the immuneACCESS table, restricted to in-frame sequences. Some clones are absent from its copies; in checked studies, under half trace to an unresolved V gene, and the reason for the others is unknown. The table for this sample lists 65,000 to 100,000 clones; approximately 85% of them were counted only once. The ten largest clonotypes hold more than 3.5% of the sample.

The TCR was taken from an adult with an advanced solid tumor such as melanoma, head and neck, liver or kidney cancer. The rearranged segments are TRBV30 and TRBJ1-1, with no reliable assignment of the D segment. Sequencing used CD4+ or CD8+ T cells sorted from blood, obtained in a trial of the OX40 agonist ivuxolimab. The CDR3 region: CAWSAQFEAFF. The nucleotides are TGTGCCTGGAGTGCACAGTTTGAAGCTTTCTTT.